This passage covers 16 T cell receptor beta chains from one sample sequenced in a study of CD8 T cells in Susac syndrome. With random hexamers, reverse transcription was performed on about 0.5 to 1 ug of RNA. One entry per CDR3 protein results from TCRdb running MiXCR on the immunoSEQ multiplex PCR reads. The sample lists about 190,000 distinct CDR3 sequences, about 94% occurring once. Sequenced input: CD4+ T cells from PBMCs. Every receptor here comes from a human donor in good health.

The gene calls are TRBV7-2 and TRBJ1-4, with D unresolved. The CDR3 spans 14 residues. Trimming removed 2 bases at V and 4 bases at J, with 8 bases between. Germline V lookup: CDR1 SGHTA, CDR2 FQGNSA. CDR3 DNA sequence: TGTGCCAGCAGCTTATCTCCGGGTAATGAAAAACTGTTTTTT. As protein: CASSLSPGNEKLFF.

The chain employs TRBV2 and TRBJ1-1; a possible D gene is TRBD1 (5 bases). Germline CDR1 and CDR2: SNHLY and FYNNEI. V was shortened by 6 bases and J by 4 bases, with 9 bases between the two germline ends. The CDR3 has 12 residues. The CDR3 sequence is CASRMDITEAFF. The CDR3 nucleotides read TGTGCCAGCAGGATGGACATCACTGAAGCTTTCTTT.

The gene calls are TRBV6-2 or TRBV6-3 and TRBJ2-5; D unresolved. CDR3 size: 13 residues. Germline V gene data show CDR1 as MNHEY and CDR2 as SVGEGT. Trimming took 4 bases from V and 11 from J, leaving 17 bases between them. The DNA of the CDR3 is TGTGCCAGCAGTTCCCCGGCGACCCGCCGGCAGTACTTC. This gives the protein CASSSPATRRQYF.

The rearrangement uses TRBV28 and TRBJ2-1; D remains ambiguous. From germline, CDR1 is MDHEN and CDR2 SYDVKM. Trimming removed 8 bases at V and 5 bases at J, with 19 bases between. This CDR3 has 15 amino acids. CDR3 nucleotides: TGTGCCAGCGGGTTGACCGGATTTGGTAACAATGAGCAGTTCTTC. It translates to CASGLTGFGNNEQFF.

The chain joins TRBV7-2 to TRBJ2-3, with TRBD2 identical over 12 bases. V trimming: 4 bases; J trimming: 6 bases; junction bases outside the gene matches: 11. Germline V gene sequence: CDR1 SGHTA, CDR2 FQGNSA. This CDR3 comprises 17 residues. The CDR3 loop reads CASSSQTSGGPRDTQYF. CDR3 nucleotides: TGTGCCAGCAGCTCCCAGACTAGCGGGGGACCCAGGGATACGCAGTATTTT.

The rearrangement links TRBV2 to TRBJ1-6; D is uncertain. CDR3 length: 13 amino acids. CDR1 and CDR2 (germline): SNHLY, FYNNEI. Deletions cut 3 bases from V and 9 bases from J, with 9 bases between. CDR3 nucleotides: TGTGCCAGCAGTGACAAAATGCGTTCACCCCTCCACTTT. It translates to CASSDKMRSPLHF.

The V call is TRBV5-6, the J call TRBJ2-1; 9 bases map to TRBD2. The CDR3 runs to 17 residues. With V trimmed by 4 bases and J by 9 bases, 17 bases remained unmatched. CDR1 and CDR2 from the germline V gene are SGHDT and YYEEEE. The CDR3 DNA follows: TGTGCCAGCAGCCTAGGTTTGCGGGGGGGCCTGGGAGGTGAGCAGTTCTTC. The encoded protein is CASSLGLRGGLGGEQFF.

The chain joins TRBV19 to TRBJ2-1, with D possibly being TRBD2 (7 bases). The ends were cut back, 3 bases at V and 5 bases at J, with 11 bases in the middle. This CDR3 region has 14 residues. In germline, CDR1 is LNHDA, CDR2 SQIVND (reference sequence). The CDR3 DNA reads TGTGCCAGTAGTATCTGGGAGGGGGACAATGAGCAGTTCTTC. This translates into CASSIWEGDNEQFF.

The chain combines TRBV6-6 with TRBJ2-5, with 7 bases lining up with TRBD1. V shed 0 bases and J 2 bases; nucleotides not matched to a gene: 3. CDR1 and CDR2 (germline): MNHNY, SVGAGI (reference sequence). The CDR3 runs to 15 residues. CDR3 sequence (DNA): TGTGCCAGCAGTTACTCGCCGGACAGGCAAGAGACCCAGTACTTC. Amino acid sequence: CASSYSPDRQETQYF.

The chain combines TRBV7-3 with TRBJ2-6, with D unresolved. V dropped 5 bases and J dropped 4 bases, with 6 bases sitting between them. Looked up from germline, CDR1 is SGHTA and CDR2 is FQGTGA. The CDR3 extends over 13 amino acids. The CDR3 region has the DNA TGTGCCAGCAGCCCGGTGGGGGCCAACGTCCTGACTTTC. It specifies CASSPVGANVLTF.

This clonotype was seen once. The CDR3 coding sequence is TGTGCCAGCAGTTTTGGGGGGAACATTCAGTACTTC. Translated, it gives CASSFGGNIQYF. V gene TRBV12-3 or TRBV12-4 combines with J gene TRBJ2-4; a weak D match, TRBD2 (6 bases). Trimming left V 3 bases short and J 7 bases short, with 7 bases between. This CDR3 is built from 12 residues.

The chain combines TRBV27 with TRBJ2-3; D call uncertain. V lost 6 bases and J lost 2, with 12 bases in between. The germline V gene encodes CDR1 MNHEY and CDR2 SMNVEV (reference sequence). The CDR3 has 14 residues. DNA for the CDR3: TGTGCCAGCAGCCAAAGCAGACCCACAGATACGCAGTATTTT. Translation gives CASSQSRPTDTQYF.

The DNA for the CDR3 is TGCAGTGCCCCTAATCTACCGGGACTAGTAAACGATGAGCAGTTCTTC. Its protein product is CSAPNLPGLVNDEQFF. The chain carries TRBV20-1 and TRBJ2-1, with 8 bases identical to TRBD2. The V gene end was trimmed by 6 bases and the J gene end by 8 bases; junction bases not matched to a gene: 18. Germline V gives CDR1 DFQATT, CDR2 SNEGSKA (reference sequence). This CDR3 contains 16 residues.

The chain combines TRBV11-2 with TRBJ2-1, with D possibly matching TRBD2 (7 bases). The CDR3 covers 17 residues. V lost 0 bases and J 1 base, leaving 13 bases between the germline ends. CDR1 is SGHAT and CDR2 is FQNNGV in the germline V gene. The CDR3 bases are TGTGCCAGCAGCTTAGAATCCGGGGGGCTGTCCTACAATGAGCAGTTCTTC. It codes for CASSLESGGLSYNEQFF.

The chain has TRBV29-1 and TRBJ2-6; tentatively, D is TRBD2 (5 bases). In germline, CDR1 is SQVTM, CDR2 ANQGSEA. V was clipped by 2 bases and J by 3 bases, with 8 bases between them. The CDR3 spans 14 residues. The CDR3 spells CSVEKGVGANVLTF. The CDR3 region has the DNA TGCAGCGTTGAAAAGGGAGTTGGGGCCAACGTCCTGACTTTC.

V is TRBV19 and J is TRBJ1-2; no clear D. The V gene's germline CDR1 is LNHDA and CDR2 SQIVND (reference sequence). V dropped 2 bases and J dropped 8 bases, with 15 bases sitting between them. The CDR3 length is 14 residues. The CDR3 sequence: CASSILSTKSGYTF. In nucleotides, the CDR3 is TGTGCCAGTAGTATACTCTCGACCAAAAGCGGCTACACCTTC.